These 19 T cell receptor beta chains were all obtained from the same sample, sequenced in a study of T cells in Graves' hyperthyroidism and ophthalmopathy. From RNA transcripts, TCR beta CDR3 regions were amplified. TCR CDR3 underwent first-round RT-PCR with the HTBI primer set. Each CDR3 protein gets one entry after TCRdb re-called the multiplex PCR reads with MiXCR. In the table there are a few hundred thousand distinct CDR3 sequences, about a fifth of which are singletons. The sample taken for sequencing was blood. These receptors were collected from a man between 18 and 35 years old with Graves' ophthalmopathy.

This clonotype was seen a few times. The rearrangement joins TRBV10-3 to TRBJ2-7, with 10 bases matching TRBD1. The length of the CDR3 is 13 residues. Trimming took 6 bases from V and 5 from J; bases not matched to a gene: 4. Germline V lookup: CDR1 ENHRY, CDR2 SYGVKD. CDR3 coding DNA: TGTGCCATCAGGGGACAGGGGCGGAACGAGCAGTACTTC. It specifies CAIRGQGRNEQYF.

Many counts were recorded for this clonotype. The CDR3 sequence: CASSLDRSGELFF. CDR3 bases: TGTGCCAGCAGCTTAGATCGGTCCGGGGAGCTGTTTTTT. The chain employs TRBV7-6 and TRBJ2-2; D gene ambiguous. V lost 1 base and J lost 6, with 6 bases in between. The length of the CDR3 is 13 residues. The V gene's germline CDR1 is SGHVS and CDR2 FNYEAQ. Supplemented by reference TRBV7-6 and TRBJ2-2, the full variable domain reads GAGVSQSPRYKVTKRGQDVALRCDPISGHVSLYWYRQALGQGPEFLTYFNYEAQQDKSGLPNDRFSAERPEGSISTLTIQRTEQRDSAMYRCASSLDRSGELFFGEGSRLTVL.

The rearrangement uses TRBV4-1 and TRBJ1-6; D gene uncertain. CDR1 is MGHRA and CDR2 is YSYEKL in the germline V gene. CDR3 length: 13 residues. The germline V and J ends were trimmed by 3 bases and 7 bases, with 7 bases remaining between them. CDR3 sequence (DNA): TGCGCCAGCAGCCAGCAGCTCAATTCACCCCTCCACTTT. Translated: CASSQQLNSPLHF.

This clonotype was recorded many times. The V call is TRBV6-1, the J call TRBJ2-7; no reliable D call. The V and J ends lost 8 bases and 6 bases respectively, with 8 bases between them. Germline loops: CDR1 MNHNS, CDR2 SASEGT. The CDR3 runs 10 residues. CDR3 sequence reads: CASGLSEQYF. The CDR3 nucleotides read TGTGCCAGCGGCCTCAGCGAGCAGTACTTC.

This clonotype was recorded many times. V gene TRBV7-9 combines with J gene TRBJ2-7, with D perhaps being TRBD1 or TRBD2 (5 bases each). The CDR3 consists of 14 residues. Germline V gene lookup returns CDR1 SEHNR and CDR2 FQNEAQ (reference sequence). The germline V and J ends were trimmed by 0 bases and 2 bases, with 8 bases remaining between them. CDR3: CASSLAGAAYEQYF. CDR3 in DNA: TGTGCCAGCAGCTTAGCCGGGGCGGCCTACGAGCAGTACTTC. The complete variable domain, with remaining parts taken from reference TRBV7-9 and TRBJ2-7, reads DTGVSQNPRHKITKRGQNVTFRCDPISEHNRLYWYRQTLGQGPEFLTYFQNEAQLEKSRLLSDRFSAERPKGSFSTLEIQRTEQGDSAMYLCASSLAGAAYEQYFGPGTRLTVT.

The table lists this clonotype with a few counts. The chain combines TRBV6-1 with TRBJ2-3, with a tentative D call TRBD2 (6 bases). Germline CDR1 MNHNS, CDR2 SASEGT. Trimming took off 7 bases at V and 4 bases at J, with 12 bases between the two ends. The CDR3 loop spans 13 amino acids. Written as DNA, the CDR3 is TGTGCCAGCAAAAAACCGGGGGCAGATACGCAGTATTTT. It is translated as CASKKPGADTQYF.

This clonotype was seen at least ten times. The chain carries TRBV4-2 and TRBJ2-1; 9 positions agree with TRBD2. V shed 2 bases and J 8 bases; nucleotides not matched to a gene: 19. Germline V CDR1 and CDR2: LGHNA, YNFKEQ. This CDR3 contains 19 residues. The CDR3 bases are TGTGCCAGCAGCCAACCGGGAGGGGGGTTAGGACTAGCGATCGATGAGCAGTTCTTC. Translating it yields CASSQPGGGLGLAIDEQFF.

This clonotype showed up many times. The rearrangement uses TRBV3-1 and TRBJ1-1; maybe TRBD1 (5 bases). The CDR3 runs to 12 residues. Germline V lookup: CDR1 LGHDT, CDR2 YNNKEL (reference sequence). The V end was cut by 2 bases, the J end by 9 bases, with 10 bases between. The CDR3: CASSQRRAQAFF. DNA for the CDR3: TGTGCCAGCAGCCAACGCAGGGCCCAAGCTTTCTTT.

The V and J genes are TRBV4-2 and TRBJ1-2, with unresolved D. There are 15 residues in the CDR3. The ends were cut back, 1 base at V and 2 bases at J, with 11 bases in the middle. Germline CDR1 reads LGHNA; CDR2 reads YNFKEQ. The CDR3 loop is CASSQGSPGNYGYTF. The CDR3 region has the DNA TGTGCCAGCAGCCAAGGATCCCCGGGAAACTATGGCTACACCTTC.

The J gene is TRBJ1-6, the V gene TRBV6-1; possible D gene TRBD1, 5 bases. Germline CDR1 reads MNHNS; CDR2 reads SASEGT. V shed 6 bases and J shed 14 bases, with 17 bases lying between them. This CDR3 spans 13 amino acids. DNA for the CDR3: TGTGCCAGCAGCACGGACGGGGCTGGTTCCCTCCACTTT. Protein: CASSTDGAGSLHF.

Many counts were recorded for this clonotype. V and J are TRBV28 and TRBJ1-1; maybe TRBD1 (5 bases). V lost 1 base and J lost 5, with 14 bases in between. The CDR3 has 15 amino acids. Germline-derived CDR1 and CDR2 are MDHEN and SYDVKM. CDR3 in DNA: TGTGCCAGCAGTTTATCGGGGACCTGGGGTACTGAAGCTTTCTTT. Translation: CASSLSGTWGTEAFF.

This clonotype appeared a few times. This chain joins TRBV6-1 and TRBJ1-5, with D perhaps TRBD1 (6 bases). This CDR3 has 15 amino acids. Trimming took 3 bases from V and 9 from J, leaving 18 bases between them. Germline assignment: CDR1 MNHNS and CDR2 SASEGT. The CDR3 loop reads CASSDVRGSLGPQHF. Written as DNA, the CDR3 is TGTGCCAGCAGTGATGTCAGGGGATCCCTGGGGCCCCAGCATTTT.

This chain uses TRBV20-1 with TRBJ2-7, with 7 bases that match TRBD1. Unmatched junction bases numbered 6, after V lost 4 bases and J lost 0 bases. Per germline, CDR1 DFQATT and CDR2 SNEGSKA (reference sequence). The CDR3 covers 14 residues. DNA of the CDR3: TGCAGTGCTATCGGGACAGAAAGCTCCTACGAGCAGTACTTC. Translating it yields CSAIGTESSYEQYF.

This clonotype came up a few times. This chain joins TRBV10-1 and TRBJ2-7, with 10 positions matching TRBD1. This CDR3 comprises 13 residues. Germline V CDR1 and CDR2: WNHNN, SYGVQD (reference sequence). With 9 bases clipped from V and 3 bases from J, the junction kept 5 bases outside the gene matches. Here the CDR3 reads CARMDRGIYEQYF. In DNA, the CDR3 is TGCGCCAGGATGGACAGGGGGATCTACGAGCAGTACTTC.

This clonotype was counted between two and nine times. The rearrangement uses TRBV12-3 or TRBV12-4 and TRBJ2-2, with TRBD1 identical over 7 bases. The CDR3 consists of 15 residues. J was trimmed by 8 bases and V by 6 bases; bases with no gene match: 12. CDR3 coding DNA: TGTGCCAGCAGCCCTCCGAGACAGGGTTCAGGGGAGCTGTTTTTT. Its translation is CASSPPRQGSGELFF.

This clonotype was recorded at least ten times. The chain is built from TRBV6-1 and TRBJ2-7; D remains ambiguous. Germline CDR1 and CDR2: MNHNS and SASEGT. This CDR3 region has 11 residues. Trimming took 5 bases from V and 3 from J, leaving 5 bases between them. The CDR3 sequence: CASSQNYEQYF. DNA for the CDR3: TGTGCCAGCAGTCAGAACTACGAGCAGTACTTC.

A few counts support this clonotype. The chain links TRBV3-1 to TRBJ2-7, with D hard to call. The length of the CDR3 is 15 residues. CDR1 is LGHDT, CDR2 YNNKEL, per germline (reference sequence). With 2 bases removed from V and 2 bases from J, the gap between germline ends came to 13 bases. CDR3 in amino acids: CASSQRGALAYEQYF. In DNA, the CDR3 is TGTGCCAGCAGCCAAAGAGGCGCGCTAGCCTACGAGCAGTACTTC.

This clonotype was counted ten times or more. The gene calls are TRBV24-1 and TRBJ2-7; tentative D call: TRBD2 (6 bases). Trimming cost V 3 bases and J 7 bases, with 15 bases left between them. Germline V gives CDR1 KGHDR, CDR2 SFDVKD. There are 14 residues in the CDR3. The CDR3: CATSDPWQEGEQYF. The CDR3 region has the DNA TGTGCCACCAGTGATCCCTGGCAGGAGGGGGAGCAGTACTTC.

Regarding this clonotype: This may arise from a read error, as a much more abundant clone is one base away. The CDR3 loop is CASSSYRGPYEQYF. CDR3 DNA: TGTGCCAGCAGCTCCTACAGGGGGCCGTACGAGCAGTACTTC. The chain has TRBV7-2 and TRBJ2-7; 9 nucleotides align to TRBD1. Germline CDR1 reads SGHTA; CDR2 reads FQGNSA. This CDR3 is built from 14 residues. J gave up 4 bases and V 4 bases, and 5 bases lay outside the gene matches.